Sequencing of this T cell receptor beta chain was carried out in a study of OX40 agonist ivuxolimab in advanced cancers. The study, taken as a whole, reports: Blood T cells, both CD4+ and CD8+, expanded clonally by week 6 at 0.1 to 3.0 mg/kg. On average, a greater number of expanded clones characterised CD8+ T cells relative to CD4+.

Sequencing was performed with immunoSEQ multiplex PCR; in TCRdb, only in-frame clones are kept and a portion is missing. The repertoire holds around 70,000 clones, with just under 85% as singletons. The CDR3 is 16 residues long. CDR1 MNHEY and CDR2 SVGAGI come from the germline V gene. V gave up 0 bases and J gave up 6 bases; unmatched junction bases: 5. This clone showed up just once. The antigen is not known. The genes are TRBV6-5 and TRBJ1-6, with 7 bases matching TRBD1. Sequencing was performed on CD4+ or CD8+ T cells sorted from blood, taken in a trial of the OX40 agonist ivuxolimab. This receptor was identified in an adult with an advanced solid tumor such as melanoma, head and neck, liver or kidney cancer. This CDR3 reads CASSYSPKGANSPLHF. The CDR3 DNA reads TGTGCCAGCAGTTACTCTCCAAAGGGGGCTAATTCACCCCTCCACTTT.